The source of this TCR beta chain is a study of shared clonotypes between healthy human individuals. General study results and limits: As a rule, naive subsets had a larger estimated richness than memory subsets. Sharing across four donors was seen in around 5.1% of naive CD4 clonotypes.

Only CD45RO-negative cells positively selected for CCR7 counted as naive CD8 cells, so terminally differentiated effector memory CD45RA+ cells were excluded. As to this clone: Its specificity is unknown.

The CDR3 contains 13 residues. The V and J ends lost 3 bases and 4 bases respectively, with 9 bases between them. In germline, CDR1 is SNHLY, CDR2 FYNNEI. This was a deep-level run. It was about 190 ng DNA, 31,000 or so T cell genomes, that sorted-subset replicate PCRs used. The method was immunoSEQ multiplex PCR; TCRdb's version includes in-frame clones alone and lacks a portion of them. The sample lists about 590,000 clones; nearly 97% were seen once. Sequences were obtained from naive CD8+ T cells sorted from blood. The rearrangement uses TRBV2 and TRBJ1-1; a possible D gene is TRBD1 (5 bases). This TCR came from a woman aged 25 to 45 in good health. The CDR3 DNA follows: TGTGCCAGCAGTGACCCCGGGGGCACTGAAGCTTTCTTT. Amino acid sequence: CASSDPGGTEAFF.